The 30 T cell receptor beta chains listed next were all sequenced from one sample in a study of human T cells and chemical hapten exposure. TCRdb reprocessed the RACE reads with MiXCR, giving one entry per CDR3 protein. The repertoire holds a few hundred thousand distinct CDR3 sequences, with 5.5% as singletons. As to time point: pre-sensitization, week 0. Regarding treatment: therapeutic diphenylcyclopropenone sensitization with weekly scalp DPC. This specimen was whole blood, taken in connection with sensitization to the hapten diphenylcyclopropenone (DPC). The receptors were gathered from a woman aged 18-29 years with alopecia areata. Some clones in this sample may be carry-over from other donors' samples.

Regarding this clonotype: One base away lies a much larger clone, so this may be a sequencing read error. The conserved final phenylalanine or tryptophan is absent from the CDR3, which likely points to a read error. The chain couples TRBV27 to TRBJ2-3; 7 positions agree with TRBD1. Germline-derived CDR1 and CDR2 are MNHEY and SMNVEV (reference sequence). This CDR3 is 14 amino acids long. Trimming at V came to 6 bases and at J to 2 bases, leaving 5 bases not matched to a gene. CDR3 protein: CASSKTGFTDTQYL. The DNA of the CDR3 is TGTGCCAGCAGCAAGACAGGGTTCACAGATACGCAGTATCTT.

In this sample, this clonotype turned up many times. The chain joins TRBV27 to TRBJ1-5, with D possibly matching TRBD1 (5 bases). This CDR3 contains 14 residues. CDR1 is MNHEY and CDR2 is SMNVEV in the germline V gene (reference sequence). V gave up 8 bases and J gave up 0 bases, with 11 bases separating them. Written as DNA, the CDR3 is TGTGCCAGCTCCGACAGTTATAGCAATCAGCCCCAGCATTTT. Protein sequence: CASSDSYSNQPQHF.

Many counts were recorded for this clonotype. A much larger clone lies a single base off, so this may be a read error. This chain joins TRBV12-3 or TRBV12-4 and TRBJ1-1; D remains unclear. The CDR3 is 11 residues long. The germline V and J ends were trimmed by 3 bases and 4 bases, with 3 bases remaining between them. CDR3 sequence: CASSLTTEAFF. DNA of the CDR3: TGTGCCAGCAGTTTGACCACTGAAGCTTTCTTT.

This clonotype has just a few counts. V usage is TRBV20-1 and J usage is TRBJ2-3, with TRBD2 matching 9 bases. Looked up from germline, CDR1 is DFQATT and CDR2 is SNEGSKA (reference sequence). The ends lost 3 bases at V and 6 bases at J; junction bases unmatched: 4. The length of the CDR3 is 13 residues. In nucleotides, the CDR3 is TGCAGTGCTAGGGCTAGCGGGGTGGATACGCAGTATTTT. This translates into CSARASGVDTQYF.

This clonotype showed up just a few times. The CDR3 coding sequence is TGTGCCAGCAGCAACAGGAACACAGACCCTTACAATCAGCCCCAGCATTTT. It codes for CASSNRNTDPYNQPQHF. The chain joins TRBV11-1 to TRBJ1-5; TRBD1 is a possible D gene (5 bases). The CDR3 has 17 residues. The germline V gene encodes CDR1 SGHAT and CDR2 FQDESV (reference sequence). The V and J ends lost 5 bases and 3 bases respectively, with 20 bases between them.

This clonotype was seen repeatedly, ten times or more. The chain joins TRBV6-5 to TRBJ2-3, with 7 bases fitting TRBD2. CDR1 is MNHEY and CDR2 is SVGAGI in the germline V gene. V gave up 6 bases and J gave up 14 bases; unmatched junction bases: 11. There are 12 residues in the CDR3. The CDR3 is CASSPTGGSTYF. For the CDR3, the DNA is TGTGCCAGCAGCCCCACTGGCGGGAGCACGTATTTT.

CDR3 nucleotides: TGTGCCAGCAGTTTTTCGGCTAGCGGGGGTTTAAGCACAGATACGCAGTATTTT. This encodes CASSFSASGGLSTDTQYF. The rearrangement links TRBV27 to TRBJ2-3; 10 bases are shared with TRBD2. The CDR3 consists of 18 residues. The J segment lost 0 bases and the V segment lost 3 bases, leaving 9 bases of the junction unmatched. The germline CDR1 and CDR2 sequences are MNHEY and SMNVEV (reference sequence).

Many counts were recorded for this clonotype. The rearrangement uses TRBV6-2 or TRBV6-3 and TRBJ2-7; 8 bases are shared with TRBD1. After removal of 5 bases from V and 3 bases from J, the junction contained 9 bases not matched to a gene. CDR3 length: 15 residues. The germline gives CDR1 MNHEY, CDR2 SVGEGT. CDR3 residues: CASSEPGGSSYEQYF. The CDR3 DNA reads as TGTGCCAGCAGTGAGCCAGGGGGCAGTAGCTACGAGCAGTACTTC.

This clonotype has a handful of counts. The chain joins TRBV6-2 or TRBV6-3 to TRBJ2-7; 8 bases are shared with TRBD1. The germline V gene encodes CDR1 MNHEY and CDR2 SVGEGT. Trimming took 6 bases from V and 1 from J; bases not matched to a gene: 8. The CDR3 contains 15 residues. CDR3 DNA sequence: TGTGCCAGCAGACCACAGGGGGTAGGTTCCTACGAGCAGTACTTC. Its protein product is CASRPQGVGSYEQYF.

The chain employs TRBV27 and TRBJ1-5; D ambiguous. Germline V gene data show CDR1 as MNHEY and CDR2 as SMNVEV (reference sequence). CDR3 length: 13 amino acids. Deletions cut 2 bases from V and 6 bases from J, with 8 bases between. This CDR3 reads CASSLQVTQPQHF. CDR3 coding DNA: TGTGCCAGCAGTTTACAAGTCACTCAGCCCCAGCATTTT.

This chain uses TRBV4-2 with TRBJ1-5; the D is unclear. V lost 0 bases to trimming and J lost 1 base, with 16 bases between them. The CDR3 spans 18 residues. Germline-derived CDR1 and CDR2 are LGHNA and YNFKEQ. CDR3 residues: CASSQEPLRDKSNQPQHF. The CDR3 DNA sequence: TGTGCCAGCAGCCAAGAGCCCCTTCGGGATAAGAGCAATCAGCCCCAGCATTTT.

In this sample, this clonotype turned up a few times. The rearrangement links TRBV10-3 to TRBJ2-2; perhaps TRBD1 as D (5 bases). Germline CDR1 reads ENHRY; CDR2 reads SYGVKD. V lost 2 bases to trimming and J lost 2 bases, with 18 bases between them. CDR3 length: 18 amino acids. The CDR3 nucleotides are TGTGCCATCAGTGAGCCCCGCCCCGGTGGACAAAACACCGGGGAGCTGTTTTTT. This codes for CAISEPRPGGQNTGELFF.

The chain combines TRBV4-1 with TRBJ2-2; D is possibly TRBD1 (6 bases). V lost 0 bases to trimming and J lost 3 bases, with 8 bases between them. Germline-derived CDR1 and CDR2 are MGHRA and YSYEKL. The length of the CDR3 is 15 residues. CDR3 sequence reads: CASSQEEGDTGELFF. CDR3 sequence (DNA): TGCGCCAGCAGCCAAGAAGAGGGGGACACCGGGGAGCTGTTTTTT.

This clonotype was found a few times. This chain joins TRBV25-1 and TRBJ2-3, with 9 bases aligning to TRBD2. Germline V gives CDR1 MGHDK, CDR2 SYGVNS. The J segment lost 8 bases and the V segment lost 4 bases, leaving 10 bases of the junction unmatched. The CDR3 is made up of 15 amino acids. CDR3 region: CASSGPGLAGGTQYF. The CDR3 DNA sequence: TGTGCCAGCAGTGGACCGGGACTAGCAGGCGGTACGCAGTATTTT.

There are a few counts of this clonotype. The chain employs TRBV6-5 and TRBJ2-7; TRBD1 or TRBD2 may be the D gene (5 bases each). The ends were cut back, 6 bases at V and 7 bases at J, with 19 bases in the middle. The CDR3 extends over 14 amino acids. The germline V gene encodes CDR1 MNHEY and CDR2 SVGAGI. DNA for the CDR3: TGTGCCAGCAGCCGTGATGTTGGGGCGGGTGAGCAGTACTTC. This translates into CASSRDVGAGEQYF.

Concerning this clonotype: This may arise from a read error, as a much more abundant clone is one base away. This chain's CDR3 is CASSQETGAGWYNVQFF. The CDR3, as DNA: TGTGCCAGCAGCCAAGAAACCGGGGCCGGGTGGTACAATGTGCAGTTCTTC. J is TRBJ2-1 and V is TRBV3-1, with D possibly called TRBD1 or TRBD2 (5 bases each). The germline V gene has CDR1 LGHDT and CDR2 YNNKEL (reference sequence). This CDR3 region has 17 residues.

This clonotype was observed many times. The chain combines TRBV2 with TRBJ1-4; D is ambiguous. Germline V gene data show CDR1 as SNHLY and CDR2 as FYNNEI. V was pared by 8 bases and J by 0 bases, with 16 bases between. This CDR3 has 16 amino acids. The CDR3 DNA is TGTGCCAGCTCATTGAAAGGGTTTGCAACTAATGAAAAACTGTTTTTT. This encodes CASSLKGFATNEKLFF.

This clonotype was found many times. The chain carries TRBV6-5 and TRBJ1-3; 8 bases are shared with TRBD1. The CDR3 is made up of 14 amino acids. CDR1 is MNHEY, CDR2 SVGAGI, per germline. V dropped 7 bases and J dropped 0; count of bases not matched to a gene: 2. The CDR3: CASTTGGSGNTIYF. CDR3 bases: TGTGCCAGCACTACAGGGGGCTCTGGAAACACCATATATTTT.

This clonotype came up a few times. The CDR3 is CATSRTASGGADTQYF. CDR3 coding DNA: TGTGCCACCAGCAGGACTGCTAGCGGGGGGGCCGATACGCAGTATTTT. The gene calls are TRBV15 and TRBJ2-3; TRBD2 aligns across 12 bases. V shed 3 bases, J shed 6 bases, and the junction held 7 bases outside the gene matches. The CDR3 has 16 residues. Germline lookup yields CDR1 LNHNV and CDR2 YYDKDF (reference sequence).

This clonotype was seen ten or more times. This chain connects TRBV6-2 or TRBV6-3 to TRBJ1-1; 8 bases map to TRBD1. The CDR3 loop spans 14 amino acids. The junction had 4 bases not matched to a gene; V was cut back by 3 bases and J by 4 bases. CDR1 and CDR2 (germline): MNHEY, SVGEGT. CDR3 region: CASSYTGQGTEAFF. The CDR3 DNA reads as TGTGCCAGCAGTTATACCGGACAGGGCACTGAAGCTTTCTTT.

V gene TRBV2 combines with J gene TRBJ1-5, with 7 positions matching TRBD1. V dropped 7 bases and J dropped 1; count of bases not matched to a gene: 7. CDR1 is SNHLY and CDR2 is FYNNEI in the germline V gene. This CDR3 spans 15 amino acids. The CDR3, as DNA: TGTGCCAGCACCCAGGGGGGTGAAAGCAATCAGCCCCAGCATTTT. Encoded protein: CASTQGGESNQPQHF.

The chain uses TRBV7-2 and TRBJ2-5; D is undetermined. The CDR3 totals 14 residues. Between the trimmed V and J ends, which lost 5 bases and 2 bases, there was a span of 12 bases. CDR1 is SGHTA, CDR2 FQGNSA, per germline. CDR3 DNA: TGTGCCAGCAGCAAGGACCCTCGACAAGAGACCCAGTACTTC. It yields the protein CASSKDPRQETQYF.

The chain uses TRBV14 and TRBJ2-5; TRBD2 matches at 12 bases. Trimming at V came to 1 base and at J to 5 bases, leaving 11 bases not matched to a gene. The V gene's germline CDR1 is SGHDN and CDR2 FVKESK. CDR3 size: 18 residues. CDR3 protein: CASSQGLASGGAGETQYF. The CDR3, as DNA: TGTGCCAGCAGCCAAGGTTTGGCTAGCGGGGGGGCCGGGGAGACCCAGTACTTC.

The chain joins TRBV10-3 to TRBJ1-2; 8 bases are a match to TRBD1. The CDR3 consists of 14 residues. The germline V gene encodes CDR1 ENHRY and CDR2 SYGVKD. The J segment lost 4 bases and the V segment lost 6 bases, leaving 7 bases of the junction unmatched. DNA of the CDR3: TGTGCCATCAGCGCCGTACAGGGGGGCTATGGCTACACCTTC. Translated: CAISAVQGGYGYTF.

This clonotype was observed many times. The rearrangement joins TRBV6-5 to TRBJ1-5; the D is unclear. CDR1 MNHEY and CDR2 SVGAGI come from the germline V gene. CDR3 length: 14 residues. V lost 4 bases, J lost 1 base, and 8 bases lay in between. The CDR3 DNA follows: TGTGCCAGCAGTTTCGAACCGAGCAATCAGCCCCAGCATTTT. Translating gives CASSFEPSNQPQHF.

This clonotype was picked up a small number of times. This chain connects TRBV6-5 to TRBJ1-4; D perhaps matches TRBD1 (6 bases). CDR3 length: 14 residues. Germline loops: CDR1 MNHEY, CDR2 SVGAGI. Between the trimmed V and J ends, which lost 6 bases and 4 bases, there was a span of 12 bases. The DNA of the CDR3 is TGTGCCAGCAGCAGGACAGTGAATAATGAAAAACTGTTTTTT. Translation: CASSRTVNNEKLFF.

This clonotype was observed at least ten times. The CDR3 coding sequence is TGTGCCAGCAGTTATTACAGGGGGCAGCCCCAGCATTTT. Encoded protein: CASSYYRGQPQHF. This chain links TRBV6-5 with TRBJ1-5; 8 positions match TRBD1. The CDR3 extends over 13 amino acids. V shed 3 bases and J 7 bases; nucleotides not matched to a gene: 2. CDR1 is MNHEY, CDR2 SVGAGI, per germline.

This clonotype appeared many times. The chain uses TRBV6-2 or TRBV6-3 and TRBJ1-1, with D tentatively TRBD1 (5 bases). There are 14 residues in the CDR3. In germline, CDR1 is MNHEY, CDR2 SVGEGT. The ends were cut back, 0 bases at V and 3 bases at J, with 8 bases in the middle. Here the CDR3 reads CASSYSPRDTEAFF. The CDR3 DNA reads as TGTGCCAGCAGTTACTCCCCCAGGGACACTGAAGCTTTCTTT.

This clonotype was counted ten times or more. In nucleotides, the CDR3 is TGTGCCAGCAGCGTAAGCGGGGGAGAGACCCAGTACTTC. It codes for CASSVSGGETQYF. The chain joins TRBV9 to TRBJ2-5; 8 bases agree with TRBD2. Germline CDR1 and CDR2: SGDLS and YYNGEE. Losses at the gene ends were 1 base for V and 4 bases for J; bases not matched to a gene: 0. This CDR3 contains 13 residues.

V is TRBV6-2 or TRBV6-3 and J is TRBJ1-6; 7 bases line up with TRBD1. This CDR3 has 13 amino acids. Per germline, CDR1 MNHEY and CDR2 SVGEGT. Trimming took 6 bases from V and 14 from J; bases not matched to a gene: 10. CDR3 nucleotide sequence: TGTGCCAGCAGACCTAGACAGGGCAGCGCCCTCCACTTT. Its translation: CASRPRQGSALHF.